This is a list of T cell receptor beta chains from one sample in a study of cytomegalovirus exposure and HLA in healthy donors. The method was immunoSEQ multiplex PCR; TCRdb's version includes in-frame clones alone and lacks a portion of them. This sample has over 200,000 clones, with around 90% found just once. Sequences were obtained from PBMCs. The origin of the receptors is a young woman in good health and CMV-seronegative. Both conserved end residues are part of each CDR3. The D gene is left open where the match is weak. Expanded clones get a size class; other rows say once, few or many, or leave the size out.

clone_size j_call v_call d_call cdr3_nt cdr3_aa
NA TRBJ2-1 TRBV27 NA TGTGCCAGCAGCCTCATACCCCGACAGTTCAATGAGCAGTTCTTC CASSLIPRQFNEQFF
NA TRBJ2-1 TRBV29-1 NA TGCAGCGTTGAAGACCCCTATGGGGGGGACACTTACAATGAGCAGTTCTTC CSVEDPYGGDTYNEQFF
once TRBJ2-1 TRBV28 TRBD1 TGTGCCACCCTTCAACAGGGGACAACGACCCTGCTTCTCCCTGAGCAGTTCTTC CATLQQGTTTLLLPEQFF
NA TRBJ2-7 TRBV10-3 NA TGTGCCATCAGTGATAGAGGGGGGGCCCATTACGAGCAGTACTTC CAISDRGGAHYEQYF
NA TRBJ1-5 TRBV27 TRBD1 TGTGCCAGCAGTATCCGGACAGGGGCGAGTCAGCCCCAGCATTTT CASSIRTGASQPQHF
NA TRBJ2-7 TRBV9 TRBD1 TGTGCCAGCAGCGGCGACAGGGACGAGCAGTACTTC CASSGDRDEQYF
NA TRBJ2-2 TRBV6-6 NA TGTGCCAGCAGTTCAGGGACCGGGGAGCTGTTTTTT CASSSGTGELFF
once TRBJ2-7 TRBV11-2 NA TGTGCCAGCAGTTCTAGACCCTACGAGCAGTACTTC CASSSRPYEQYF
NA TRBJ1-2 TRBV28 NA TGTGCCAGCAGCCAAGGGGGTGCCGTAGCAGCCCTCAACTATGGCTACACCTTC CASSQGGAVAALNYGYTF
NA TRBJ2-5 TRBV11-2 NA TGTGCCAGCAGCCCCCTTCGAGGGCCCCTCGTGGGAGAGACCCAGTACTTC CASSPLRGPLVGETQYF
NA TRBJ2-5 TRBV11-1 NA TGTGCCAGCAGCTTATTCCTGGCAGAGACCCAGTACTTC CASSLFLAETQYF
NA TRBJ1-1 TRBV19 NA TGTGCCACAATAACAGGTAACACTGAAGCTTTCTTT CATITGNTEAFF
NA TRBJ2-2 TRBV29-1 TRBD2 TGCAGCGTGGTTCTAGCGGGGGGGCCTGGCGGGGAGCTGTTTTTT CSVVLAGGPGGELFF
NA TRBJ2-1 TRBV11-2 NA TGTGCCAGCAGCCCAAGCGTCGCGGGCAACTATTACAATGAGCAGTTCTTC CASSPSVAGNYYNEQFF